These 7 T cell receptor beta chains came from one sample sequenced in a study of blood T cell repertoires in COVID-19. Repertoires were generated with immunoSEQ multiplex PCR, while TCRdb's copy carries only in-frame clones and drops some. The sample yields 200,000 to 250,000 clones, 85% to 90% seen once. Sequenced material: PBMCs or T cells enriched from blood (not recorded which). The receptors were gathered from a woman aged 45 to 65 with acute COVID-19.

The rearrangement joins TRBV3-1 (or the pseudogene TRBV3-2) to TRBJ1-2; D gene ambiguous. This CDR3 comprises 14 residues. Per the germline V gene, CDR1 is LGHDT and CDR2 is YNNKEL (reference sequence). V gave up 2 bases and J gave up 7 bases, with 14 bases separating them. The CDR3 here is CASSQIWAESGYTF. As DNA, the CDR3 is TGTGCCAGCAGCCAAATCTGGGCCGAGAGTGGCTACACCTTC.

This clone appeared a single time. J is TRBJ1-1 and V is TRBV19; possibly TRBD1 for D (5 bases). Trimming took 11 bases from V and 7 from J, leaving 23 bases between them. Germline values: CDR1 LNHDA, CDR2 SQIVND (reference sequence). CDR3 length equals 14 residues. CDR3 amino acids: CASRTLGGGGEAFF. CDR3 nucleotides: TGTGCCTCCCGAACATTGGGGGGTGGTGGTGAAGCTTTCTTT.

The chain employs TRBV2 and TRBJ2-3, with TRBD2 identical over 11 bases. The germline V gene has CDR1 SNHLY and CDR2 FYNNEI. The CDR3 sequence is 20 residues long. Germline trimming cut 4 bases from V and 1 base from J; bases unmatched to any gene: 16. CDR3 amino acids: CASSGNYHSGRAPGTDTQYF. The CDR3, as DNA: TGTGCCAGCAGTGGGAACTACCATAGCGGGAGGGCCCCGGGCACAGATACGCAGTATTTT.

The table lists this clone with a count of one. The chain joins TRBV6-5 to TRBJ1-2; 7 bases map to TRBD1. CDR3 size: 12 residues. Unmatched junction bases numbered 4, after V lost 5 bases and J lost 7 bases. Germline values: CDR1 MNHEY, CDR2 SVGAGI. The CDR3 loop is CASSPQGGGYTF. The CDR3 DNA is TGTGCCAGCAGTCCCCAGGGGGGTGGCTACACCTTC.

The V gene is TRBV2, the J gene TRBJ1-4; D not resolved. The V gene lost 8 bases and the J gene lost 4 bases, with 11 bases spanning the gap. Germline V gene data show CDR1 as SNHLY and CDR2 as FYNNEI. This CDR3 is 13 amino acids long. DNA for the CDR3: TGTGCCAGCCGATCGCAGATTAATGAAAAACTGTTTTTT. Amino acids: CASRSQINEKLFF.

The chain couples TRBV2 to TRBJ1-3, with 8 bases identical to TRBD1. Germline CDR1 SNHLY, CDR2 FYNNEI. Unmatched junction bases numbered 13, after V lost 9 bases and J lost 0 bases. The CDR3 has 17 residues. The CDR3 DNA reads as TGTGCCAGAGAAGCTACGGGACAGGCGAACTCTGGAAACACCATATATTTT. Translation gives CAREATGQANSGNTIYF.

This sequence joins TRBV7-3 and TRBJ2-3; 11 bases map to TRBD2. The germline V gene encodes CDR1 SGHTA and CDR2 FQGTGA. V shed 5 bases, J shed 3 bases, and the junction held 7 bases outside the gene matches. CDR3 length equals 16 residues. The DNA of the CDR3 is TGTGCCAGCAGCCTTCTAGCGGGAGGAGGTACAGATACGCAGTATTTT. This gives the protein CASSLLAGGGTDTQYF.